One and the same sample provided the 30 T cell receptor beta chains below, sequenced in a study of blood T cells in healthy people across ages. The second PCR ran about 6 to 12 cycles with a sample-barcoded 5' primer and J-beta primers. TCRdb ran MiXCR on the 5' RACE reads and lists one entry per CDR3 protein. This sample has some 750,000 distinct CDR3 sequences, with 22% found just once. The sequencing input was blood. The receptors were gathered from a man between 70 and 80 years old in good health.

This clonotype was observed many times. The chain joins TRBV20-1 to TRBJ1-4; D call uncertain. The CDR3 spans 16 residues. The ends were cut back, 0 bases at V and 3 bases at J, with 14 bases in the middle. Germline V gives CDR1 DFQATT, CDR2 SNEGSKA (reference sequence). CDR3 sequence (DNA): TGCAGTGCTAGAGATGCGGGATCCCCGGCTAATGAAAAACTGTTTTTT. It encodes CSARDAGSPANEKLFF.

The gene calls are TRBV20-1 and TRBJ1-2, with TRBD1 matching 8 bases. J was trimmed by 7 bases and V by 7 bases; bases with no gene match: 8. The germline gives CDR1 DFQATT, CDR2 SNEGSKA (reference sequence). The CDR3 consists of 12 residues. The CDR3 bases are TGCAGTGGGGGAGGAGGGACAGGTGGCTACACCTTC. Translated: CSGGGGTGGYTF.

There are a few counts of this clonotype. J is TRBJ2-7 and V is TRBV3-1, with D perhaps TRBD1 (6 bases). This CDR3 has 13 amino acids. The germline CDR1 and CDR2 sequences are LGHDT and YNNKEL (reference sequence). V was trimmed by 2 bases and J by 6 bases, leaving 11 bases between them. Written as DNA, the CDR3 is TGTGCCAGCAGCCAAAACAGGGTTCCCGAGCAGTACTTC. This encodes CASSQNRVPEQYF.

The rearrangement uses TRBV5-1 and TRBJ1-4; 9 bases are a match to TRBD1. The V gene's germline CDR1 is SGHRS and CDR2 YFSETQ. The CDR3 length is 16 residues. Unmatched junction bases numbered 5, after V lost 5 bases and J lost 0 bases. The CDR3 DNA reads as TGCGCCAGCAGGACGGGACAGGGCGCAACTAATGAAAAACTGTTTTTT. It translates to CASRTGQGATNEKLFF.

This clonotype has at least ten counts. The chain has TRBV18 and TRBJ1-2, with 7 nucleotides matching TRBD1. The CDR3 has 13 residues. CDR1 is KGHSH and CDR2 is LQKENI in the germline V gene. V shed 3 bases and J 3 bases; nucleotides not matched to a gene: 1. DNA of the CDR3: TGTGCCAGCTCACCTGGACAGGACTATGGCTACACCTTC. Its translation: CASSPGQDYGYTF.

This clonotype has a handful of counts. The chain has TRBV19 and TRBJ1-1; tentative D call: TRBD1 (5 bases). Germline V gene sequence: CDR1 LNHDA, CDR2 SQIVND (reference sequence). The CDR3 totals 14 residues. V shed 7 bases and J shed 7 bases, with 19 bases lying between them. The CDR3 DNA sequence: TGTGCCAGTATGCAATTGGGCACGGGGCGTGAAGCTTTCTTT. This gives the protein CASMQLGTGREAFF. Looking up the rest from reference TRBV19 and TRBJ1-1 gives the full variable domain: DGGITQSPKYLFRKEGQNVTLSCEQNLNHDAMYWYRQDPGQGLRLIYYSQIVNDFQKGDIAEGYSVSREKKESFPLTVTSAQKNPTAFYLCASMQLGTGREAFFGQGTRLTVV.

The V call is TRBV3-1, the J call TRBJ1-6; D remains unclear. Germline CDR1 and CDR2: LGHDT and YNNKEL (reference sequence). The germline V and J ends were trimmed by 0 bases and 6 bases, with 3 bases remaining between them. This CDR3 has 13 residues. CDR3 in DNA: TGTGCCAGCAGCCAAGAGGCTAATTCACCCCTCCACTTT. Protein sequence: CASSQEANSPLHF.

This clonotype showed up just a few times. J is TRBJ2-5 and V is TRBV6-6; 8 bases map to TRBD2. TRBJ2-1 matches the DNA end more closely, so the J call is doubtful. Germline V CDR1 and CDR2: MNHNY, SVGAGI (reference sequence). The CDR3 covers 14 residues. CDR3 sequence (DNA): TGTGCCAGCAGTTCCCCGGGACTAGATGTTGAGCAGTTCTTC. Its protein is CASSSPGLDVEQFF.

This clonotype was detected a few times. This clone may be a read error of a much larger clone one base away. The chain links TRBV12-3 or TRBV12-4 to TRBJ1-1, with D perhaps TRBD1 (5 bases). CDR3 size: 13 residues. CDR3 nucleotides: TGTGCCAGCAGAGGGGACCTAACCACTGGAGCTTTCTTT. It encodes CASRGDLTTGAFF.

CDR3 DNA: TGTGCCAGCAGAAGGCAGGGGCCGACAAACTATGGCTACACCTTC. Translating it yields CASRRQGPTNYGYTF. The chain joins TRBV5-6 to TRBJ1-2, with a possible D match to TRBD1 (6 bases). The CDR3 covers 15 residues. Germline V CDR1 and CDR2: SGHDT, YYEEEE. V was cut by 5 bases and J by 2 bases, with 16 bases left in between.

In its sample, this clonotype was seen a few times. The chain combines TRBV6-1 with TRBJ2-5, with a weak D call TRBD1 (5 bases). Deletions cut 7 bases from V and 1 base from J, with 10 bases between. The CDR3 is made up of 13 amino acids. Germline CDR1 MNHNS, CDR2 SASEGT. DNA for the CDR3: TGTGCCAGCACCCGGACATTCCAAGAGACCCAGTACTTC. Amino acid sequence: CASTRTFQETQYF.

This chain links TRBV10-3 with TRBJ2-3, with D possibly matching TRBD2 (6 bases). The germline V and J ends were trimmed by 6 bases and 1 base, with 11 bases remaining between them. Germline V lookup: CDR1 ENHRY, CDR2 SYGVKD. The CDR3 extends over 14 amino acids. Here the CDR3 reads CAIRGGVGTDTQYF. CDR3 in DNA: TGTGCCATCAGGGGGGGAGTGGGCACAGATACGCAGTATTTT.

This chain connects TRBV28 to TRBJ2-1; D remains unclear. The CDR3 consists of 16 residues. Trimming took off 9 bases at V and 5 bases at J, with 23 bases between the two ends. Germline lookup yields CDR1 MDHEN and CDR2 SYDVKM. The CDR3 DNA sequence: TGTGCCAGTACTAAGGGTCGGAACATCCCCGACAATGAGCAGTTCTTC. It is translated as CASTKGRNIPDNEQFF. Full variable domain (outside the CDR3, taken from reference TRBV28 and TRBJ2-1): DVKVTQSSRYLVKRTGEKVFLECVQDMDHENMFWYRQDPGLGLRLIYFSYDVKMKEKGDIPEGYSVSREKKERFSLILESASTNQTSMYLCASTKGRNIPDNEQFFGPGTRLTVL.

The CDR3 spells CASSRERASYEQYV. Here the CDR3 DNA reads TGTGCCAGCAGCCGTGAACGAGCTTCCTACGAGCAGTACGTC. V and J are TRBV7-2 and TRBJ2-7; D is ambiguous. The V end was cut by 5 bases, the J end by 1 base, with 12 bases between. Looked up from germline, CDR1 is SGHTA and CDR2 is FQGNSA. This CDR3 comprises 14 residues.

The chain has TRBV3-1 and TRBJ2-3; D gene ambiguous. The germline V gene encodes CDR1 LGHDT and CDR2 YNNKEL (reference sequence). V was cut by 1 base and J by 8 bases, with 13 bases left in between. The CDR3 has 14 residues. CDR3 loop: CASSQGEGLGTQYF. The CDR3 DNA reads TGTGCCAGCAGCCAAGGGGAAGGGCTAGGTACGCAGTATTTT.

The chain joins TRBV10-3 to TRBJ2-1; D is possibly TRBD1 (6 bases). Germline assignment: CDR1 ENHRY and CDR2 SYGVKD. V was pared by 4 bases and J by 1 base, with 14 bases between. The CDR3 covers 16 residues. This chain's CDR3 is CAISAQGSGSYNEQFF. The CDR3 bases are TGTGCCATCAGTGCCCAGGGGAGCGGATCCTACAATGAGCAGTTCTTC.

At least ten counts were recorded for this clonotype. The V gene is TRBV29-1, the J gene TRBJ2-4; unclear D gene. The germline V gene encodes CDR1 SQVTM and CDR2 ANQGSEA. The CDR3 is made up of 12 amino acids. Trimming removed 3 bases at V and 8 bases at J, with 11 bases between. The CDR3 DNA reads TGCAGCGTTGAGGGTCAGCTCGACATTCAGTACTTC. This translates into CSVEGQLDIQYF.

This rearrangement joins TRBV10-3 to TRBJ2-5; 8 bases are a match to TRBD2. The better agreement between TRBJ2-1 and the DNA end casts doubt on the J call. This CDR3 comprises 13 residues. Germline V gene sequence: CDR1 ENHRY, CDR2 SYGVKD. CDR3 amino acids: CAISGTSKNEQFF. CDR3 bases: TGTGCCATCAGTGGGACTAGCAAGAATGAGCAGTTCTTC.

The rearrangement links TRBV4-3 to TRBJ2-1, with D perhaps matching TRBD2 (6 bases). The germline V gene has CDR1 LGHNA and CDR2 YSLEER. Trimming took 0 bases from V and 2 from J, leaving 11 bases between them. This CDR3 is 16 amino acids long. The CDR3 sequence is CASSQESSGAYNEQFF. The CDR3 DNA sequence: TGCGCCAGCAGCCAAGAGAGTAGCGGTGCCTACAATGAGCAGTTCTTC.

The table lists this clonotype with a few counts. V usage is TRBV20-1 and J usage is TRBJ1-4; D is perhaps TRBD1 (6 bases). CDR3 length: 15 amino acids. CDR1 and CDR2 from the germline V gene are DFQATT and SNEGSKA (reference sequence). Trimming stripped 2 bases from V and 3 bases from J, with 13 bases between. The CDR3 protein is CSARNPQGANEKLFF. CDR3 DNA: TGCAGTGCTAGAAACCCACAGGGAGCTAATGAAAAACTGTTTTTT.

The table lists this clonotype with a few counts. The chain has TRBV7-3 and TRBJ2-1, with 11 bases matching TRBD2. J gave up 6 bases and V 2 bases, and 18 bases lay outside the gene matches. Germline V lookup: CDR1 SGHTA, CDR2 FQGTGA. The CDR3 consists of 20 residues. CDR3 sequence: CASSLFRTGNPGLAANEQFF. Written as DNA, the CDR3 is TGTGCCAGCAGCTTATTTCGGACAGGTAACCCGGGACTAGCGGCCAATGAGCAGTTCTTC.

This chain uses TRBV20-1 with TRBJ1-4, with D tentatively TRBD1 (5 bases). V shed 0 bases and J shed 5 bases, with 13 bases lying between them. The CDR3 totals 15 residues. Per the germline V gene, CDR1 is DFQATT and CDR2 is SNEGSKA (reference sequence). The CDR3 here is CSARDRRGINEKLFF. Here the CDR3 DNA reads TGCAGTGCTAGAGATAGAAGGGGCATCAATGAAAAACTGTTTTTT.

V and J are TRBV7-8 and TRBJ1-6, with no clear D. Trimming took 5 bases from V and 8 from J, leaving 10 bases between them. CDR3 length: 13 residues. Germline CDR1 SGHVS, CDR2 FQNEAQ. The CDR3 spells CASSLTSDSPLHF. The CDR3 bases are TGTGCCAGCAGCCTAACTAGCGATTCACCCCTCCACTTT.

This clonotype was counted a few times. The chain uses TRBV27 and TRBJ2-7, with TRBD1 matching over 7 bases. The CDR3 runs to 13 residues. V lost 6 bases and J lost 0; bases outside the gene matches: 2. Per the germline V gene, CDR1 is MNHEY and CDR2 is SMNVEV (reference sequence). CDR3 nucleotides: TGTGCCAGCAGGCGACAGGGCTCCTACGAGCAGTACGTC. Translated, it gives CASRRQGSYEQYV.

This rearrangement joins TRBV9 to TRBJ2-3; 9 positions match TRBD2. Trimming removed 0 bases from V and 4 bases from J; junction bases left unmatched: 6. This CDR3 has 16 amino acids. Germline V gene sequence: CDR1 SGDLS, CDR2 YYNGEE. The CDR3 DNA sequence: TGTGCCAGCAGCGTAGCGCCTAGCGGGGTAGCAGATACGCAGTATTTT. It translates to CASSVAPSGVADTQYF.

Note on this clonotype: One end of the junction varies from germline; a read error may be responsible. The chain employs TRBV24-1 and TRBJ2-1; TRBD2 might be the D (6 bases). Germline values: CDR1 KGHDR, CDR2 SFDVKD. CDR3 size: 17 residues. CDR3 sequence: CATSGLEGPSSYNEQFF. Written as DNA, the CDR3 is TGTGCCACCAGTGGTTTGGAGGGGCCAAGCTCCTACAATGAGCAGTTCTTC.

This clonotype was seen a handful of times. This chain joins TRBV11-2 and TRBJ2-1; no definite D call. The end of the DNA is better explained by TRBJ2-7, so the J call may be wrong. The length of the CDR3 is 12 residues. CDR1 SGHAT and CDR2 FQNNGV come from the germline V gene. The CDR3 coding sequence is TGTGCCAGCAGCTTGACCCCCTACGAGCAGTACGTC. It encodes CASSLTPYEQYV.

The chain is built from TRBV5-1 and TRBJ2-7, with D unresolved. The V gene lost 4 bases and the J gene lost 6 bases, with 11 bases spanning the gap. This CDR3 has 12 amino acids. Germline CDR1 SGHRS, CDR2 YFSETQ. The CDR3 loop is CASSTVSLEQYF. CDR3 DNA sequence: TGCGCCAGCAGCACAGTCTCTCTCGAGCAGTACTTC.

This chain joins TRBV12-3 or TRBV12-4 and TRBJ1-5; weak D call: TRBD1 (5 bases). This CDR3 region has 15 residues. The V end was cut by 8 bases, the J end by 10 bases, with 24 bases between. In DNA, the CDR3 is TGTGCCAGCCAAAAGGAGGTTCAGGGTAGTGAACCCCAGCATTTT. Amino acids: CASQKEVQGSEPQHF.

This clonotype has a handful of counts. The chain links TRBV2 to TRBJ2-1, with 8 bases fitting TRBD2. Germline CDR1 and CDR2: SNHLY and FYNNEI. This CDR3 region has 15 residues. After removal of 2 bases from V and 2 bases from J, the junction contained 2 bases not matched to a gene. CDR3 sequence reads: CASSENSGTYNEQFF. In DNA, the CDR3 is TGTGCCAGCAGTGAAAATAGCGGGACCTACAATGAGCAGTTCTTC.